Each of the 18 T cell receptor beta chains below was sequenced from the same sample in a study of prognosis after radiotherapy for stage I lung cancer. It was by two-round multiplex PCR that TCR beta CDR3 was amplified from genomic DNA. The use of primers specific to each TRBV and TRBJ gene characterized first-round PCR. TCRdb re-called the multiplex PCR reads through MiXCR, storing one row per CDR3 protein. This sample has some 25,000 distinct CDR3 sequences, with under 40% found just once. Sequencing was performed on PBMCs, taken before or after stereotactic body radiation therapy (not recorded which). The receptors shown here come from a donor of 50 years or more with non-small cell lung cancer.

In its sample, this clonotype was seen many times. The genes are TRBV12-3 or TRBV12-4 and TRBJ1-1; no clear D gene. Trimming left V 2 bases short and J 1 base short, with 8 bases between. The CDR3 has 14 amino acids. DNA for the CDR3: TGTGCCAGCAGTTTATCTTTTGGGAACACTGAAGCTTTCTTT. Protein product: CASSLSFGNTEAFF.

The gene calls are TRBV7-2 and TRBJ2-5, with TRBD2 as a possible D gene (5 bases). V dropped 4 bases and J dropped 5 bases, with 5 bases sitting between them. Germline CDR1 is SGHTA and CDR2 is FQGNSA. This CDR3 is built from 11 residues. The DNA for the CDR3 is TGTGCCAGCAGCTCGGGGGAGACCCAGTACTTC. Amino acid sequence: CASSSGETQYF.

There are many counts of this clonotype. The CDR3 nucleotides read TGTGCCAGCAGTTACACTACAGGGCCTAACTATGGCTACACCTTC. Its protein is CASSYTTGPNYGYTF. The chain combines TRBV6-4 with TRBJ1-2, with D possibly matching TRBD1 (6 bases). Germline V gives CDR1 MRHNA, CDR2 SNTAGT. V lost 5 bases, J lost 0 bases, and 13 bases lay in between. The CDR3 is 15 amino acids.

This clonotype has ten or more counts. The gene calls are TRBV4-1 and TRBJ1-2; D gene ambiguous. Looked up from germline, CDR1 is MGHRA and CDR2 is YSYEKL. Trimming pared 0 bases from V and 4 bases from J, leaving 15 bases between. The CDR3 length is 16 residues. The CDR3: CASSQDSRRAGYGYTF. The CDR3 DNA is TGCGCCAGCAGCCAAGATTCGCGGAGGGCCGGCTATGGCTACACCTTC.

This clonotype appeared many times. The chain recombines TRBV10-3 with TRBJ2-2; no reliable D call. V lost 2 bases, J lost 7 bases, and 11 bases lay in between. This CDR3 has 14 residues. From germline, CDR1 is ENHRY and CDR2 SYGVKD. CDR3 nucleotide sequence: TGTGCCATCAGTGAGGTGGATAGTGGCGGGGAGCTGTTTTTT. Translating gives CAISEVDSGGELFF.

This clonotype was recorded at least ten times. The rearrangement links TRBV29-1 to TRBJ2-7; 7 bases line up with TRBD2. This CDR3 is built from 13 residues. V trimming: 7 bases; J trimming: 3 bases; junction bases outside the gene matches: 9. Germline assignment: CDR1 SQVTM and CDR2 ANQGSEA. The CDR3 DNA reads TGCAGCGGTGGGGAGGGGAGTGGCTACGAGCAGTACTTC. Translated: CSGGEGSGYEQYF.

This clonotype was picked up a small number of times. This clone may be a read error of a much larger clone one base away. This chain connects TRBV5-5 to TRBJ1-2; maybe TRBD1 (6 bases). Germline V gene lookup returns CDR1 SGHKS and CDR2 YYEKEE (reference sequence). The germline V and J ends were trimmed by 7 bases and 5 bases, with 18 bases remaining between them. The CDR3 extends over 14 amino acids. In DNA form, the CDR3 reads TGTGCCAGCGGGCCGGGACAAGAAATATATGGCTACACCTTC. Its protein is CASGPGQEIYGYTF.

The table lists this clonotype with many counts. Here the CDR3 reads CATSRDLLRVWGNEQFF. The CDR3, as DNA: TGTGCCACCAGCAGAGATCTGTTAAGGGTTTGGGGGAATGAGCAGTTCTTC. The chain has TRBV15 and TRBJ2-1, with D possibly called TRBD1 or TRBD2 (5 bases each). V shed 0 bases and J shed 7 bases, with 19 bases lying between them. The germline gives CDR1 LNHNV, CDR2 YYDKDF (reference sequence). This CDR3 contains 17 residues.

This clonotype was seen ten or more times. The chain combines TRBV5-1 with TRBJ1-2, with D hard to call. This CDR3 is 14 amino acids long. Germline V gene data show CDR1 as SGHRS and CDR2 as YFSETQ. Trimming took 0 bases from V and 3 from J, leaving 9 bases between them. This CDR3 reads CASSLDPAYYGYTF. The CDR3 DNA sequence: TGCGCCAGCAGCTTGGACCCGGCCTACTATGGCTACACCTTC.

This clonotype appeared once. This rearrangement joins TRBV20-1 to TRBJ2-3; no definite D call. V dropped 1 base and J dropped 0 bases, with 17 bases sitting between them. This CDR3 is 17 amino acids long. Germline CDR1 is DFQATT and CDR2 is SNEGSKA (reference sequence). The CDR3 is CSARASRRSLSTDTQYF. CDR3 sequence (DNA): TGCAGTGCTAGAGCCTCCCGACGGAGCCTAAGCACAGATACGCAGTATTTT.

The V gene is TRBV29-1, the J gene TRBJ2-1; possible D gene TRBD1, 6 bases. V was cut by 7 bases and J by 10 bases, with 11 bases left in between. This CDR3 comprises 10 residues. CDR1 SQVTM and CDR2 ANQGSEA come from the germline V gene. DNA of the CDR3: TGCAGCGGGGCTGGGACAGAGCAGTTCTTC. Protein: CSGAGTEQFF.

The chain recombines TRBV6-1 with TRBJ1-3, with D perhaps TRBD1 (5 bases). The CDR3 extends over 14 amino acids. Deletions cut 11 bases from V and 4 bases from J, with 18 bases between. Germline CDR1 is MNHNS and CDR2 is SASEGT. The CDR3 region has the DNA TGTGCCGCACGACCCCCGGGGACGGGAAACACCATATATTTT. Translated, it gives CAARPPGTGNTIYF.

The genes are TRBV6-1 and TRBJ2-3, with 7 positions matching TRBD2. V lost 7 bases and J lost 3; bases outside the gene matches: 7. The germline V gene encodes CDR1 MNHNS and CDR2 SASEGT. The CDR3 is 14 residues long. CDR3 in amino acids: CASTSGITTDTQYF. CDR3 sequence (DNA): TGTGCCAGCACAAGCGGGATTACGACAGATACGCAGTATTTT.

This clonotype was picked up many times. The chain carries TRBV7-6 and TRBJ1-1; D gene ambiguous. Per germline, CDR1 SGHVS and CDR2 FNYEAQ. V was pared by 3 bases and J by 4 bases, with 12 bases between. This CDR3 is built from 14 residues. For the CDR3, the DNA is TGTGCCAGCAGCTTGTGGGGAGAGCCCACTGAAGCTTTCTTT. The encoded protein is CASSLWGEPTEAFF.

Turning to this clonotype: This may come from a read error, since a much larger clone is one base off. The genes are TRBV29-1 and TRBJ2-7; 11 positions match TRBD2. J was trimmed by 3 bases and V by 4 bases; bases with no gene match: 14. The CDR3 has 17 residues. Per the germline V gene, CDR1 is SQVTM and CDR2 is ANQGSEA. For the CDR3, the DNA is TGCAGCGTTGGGGCCGACAGGGGGACTAGCGGTTACTACGAGCAGTACTTC. Its protein is CSVGADRGTSGYYEQYF.

This clonotype was seen ten or more times. The chain couples TRBV7-3 to TRBJ2-1, with 11 bases matching TRBD1. CDR1 and CDR2 (germline): SGHTA, FQGTGA. V trimming: 1 base; J trimming: 0 bases; junction bases outside the gene matches: 2. The CDR3 covers 17 residues. CDR3 sequence (DNA): TGTGCCAGCAGCTTAAGGACAGGGGGCAGCTCCTACAATGAGCAGTTCTTC. Encoded protein: CASSLRTGGSSYNEQFF.

This clonotype came up many times. This chain uses TRBV19 with TRBJ1-1; TRBD1 might be the D (5 bases). Trimming removed 3 bases at V and 5 bases at J, with 16 bases between. The CDR3 contains 15 residues. Germline V gene sequence: CDR1 LNHDA, CDR2 SQIVND (reference sequence). The CDR3 protein is CASSMRAGNRTEAFF. The CDR3 bases are TGTGCCAGTAGTATGAGGGCAGGGAACAGGACTGAAGCTTTCTTT.

This clonotype has a handful of counts. This may arise from a read error, as a much more abundant clone is one base away. The genes are TRBV20-1 and TRBJ1-6; a weak D match, TRBD1 (5 bases). This CDR3 has 12 amino acids. Germline V gives CDR1 DFQATT, CDR2 SNEGSKA (reference sequence). Trimming pared 0 bases from V and 9 bases from J, leaving 6 bases between. CDR3 in amino acids: CSARDRGSPLHF. CDR3 DNA sequence: TGCAGTGCTAGAGATAGGGGTTCACCCCTCCACTTT.